Listed here are 18 T cell receptor beta chains from one sample, sequenced in a study of T cells in Graves' hyperthyroidism and ophthalmopathy. Template material for amplifying TCR beta CDR3 regions consisted of RNA transcripts. HTBI primers were used for first-round RT-PCR of the TCR CDR3. TCRdb processed the multiplex PCR reads anew with MiXCR; each CDR3 protein has one entry. The sample holds more than 300,000 distinct CDR3 sequences, about 18% seen once. Source material: blood. These receptors all stem from a man aged 18 to 30 with Graves' ophthalmopathy.

The V call is TRBV6-2 or TRBV6-3, the J call TRBJ1-5; D is perhaps TRBD1 (5 bases). From germline, CDR1 is MNHEY and CDR2 SVGEGT. This CDR3 region has 17 residues. V dropped 3 bases and J dropped 0 bases, with 15 bases sitting between them. CDR3 region: CASSYLRGGYSNQPQHF. The CDR3 DNA reads as TGTGCCAGCAGTTATCTACGGGGGGGGTATAGCAATCAGCCCCAGCATTTT.

This clonotype was seen more than once but under ten times. The chain recombines TRBV11-3 with TRBJ2-2; D could derive from TRBD1 or TRBD2 (5 bases each). The CDR3 contains 13 residues. With 5 bases removed from V and 6 bases from J, the gap between germline ends came to 10 bases. Germline assignment: CDR1 SGHNT and CDR2 YENEEA. For the CDR3, the DNA is TGTGCCAGCAGCCAGAGAGGGGCCGGGGAGCTGTTTTTT. Translation: CASSQRGAGELFF.

The sample holds a few counts of this clonotype. The V and J genes are TRBV6-5 and TRBJ2-5; D might be TRBD1 or TRBD2, each matching 6 bases. The CDR3 consists of 15 residues. V gave up 0 bases and J gave up 3 bases, with 11 bases separating them. Germline values: CDR1 MNHEY, CDR2 SVGAGI. CDR3 sequence reads: CASSYSGGLEETQYF. Written as DNA, the CDR3 is TGTGCCAGCAGTTACTCAGGGGGGTTGGAAGAGACCCAGTACTTC.

As for this clonotype: A read error may be the cause here, since a much bigger clone is one base away. The chain joins TRBV12-3 or TRBV12-4 to TRBJ2-4; D not certain. The CDR3 length is 13 residues. Trimming left V 5 bases short and J 12 bases short, with 17 bases between. CDR3 amino acids: CASSPGRLYTQYF. The CDR3 nucleotides are TGTGCCAGCAGTCCCGGACGGTTATACACTCAGTACTTC.

There are a few counts of this clonotype. The CDR3 region has the DNA TGTGCCAGCAGTTTAATCAAGAACACTGAAGCTTTCTTT. Translated: CASSLIKNTEAFF. This rearrangement joins TRBV27 to TRBJ1-1; D call uncertain. This CDR3 region has 13 residues. Germline V gene data show CDR1 as MNHEY and CDR2 as SMNVEV (reference sequence). The V gene lost 2 bases and the J gene lost 1 base, with 5 bases spanning the gap.

This clonotype was counted at least ten times. CDR3 nucleotide sequence: TGTGCCAGCAGCGTAGGGCCAACAGATACGCAGTATTTT. Amino acids: CASSVGPTDTQYF. The chain uses TRBV9 and TRBJ2-3; D unclear. CDR1 is SGDLS and CDR2 is YYNGEE in the germline V gene. The V end was cut by 0 bases, the J end by 3 bases, with 5 bases between. This CDR3 contains 13 residues.

This clonotype has ten or more counts. V is TRBV28 and J is TRBJ2-7, with TRBD1 identical over 8 bases. The CDR3 sequence is 15 residues long. Germline V gene lookup returns CDR1 MDHEN and CDR2 SYDVKM. Trimming removed 3 bases from V and 5 bases from J; junction bases left unmatched: 9. The CDR3 spells CASSFSQGALNEQYF. Written as DNA, the CDR3 is TGTGCCAGCAGTTTTAGTCAGGGGGCGTTGAACGAGCAGTACTTC.

This clonotype has only a few counts. The gene calls are TRBV20-1 and TRBJ2-1; possible D gene TRBD2, 6 bases. V was shortened by 5 bases and J by 2 bases, with 19 bases between the two germline ends. This CDR3 region has 16 residues. Germline V gene lookup returns CDR1 DFQATT and CDR2 SNEGSKA (reference sequence). CDR3 coding DNA: TGCAGTGCTTCCCGCGTAACTAGCTCCCCCTACAATGAGCAGTTCTTC. Amino acid sequence: CSASRVTSSPYNEQFF.

The CDR3 protein is CASSVQVEGNTGELFF. As DNA, the CDR3 is TGTGCCAGCAGCGTCCAAGTAGAGGGGAACACCGGGGAGCTGTTTTTT. The V call is TRBV9, the J call TRBJ2-2; weak D call: TRBD2 (5 bases). This CDR3 comprises 16 residues. Trimming shortened V by 2 bases and J by 1 base, and 12 bases separated the two germline ends. Per the germline V gene, CDR1 is SGDLS and CDR2 is YYNGEE.

This clonotype was recorded many times. The chain uses TRBV7-2 and TRBJ2-3, with TRBD2 identical over 8 bases. The CDR3 extends over 14 amino acids. V was pared by 7 bases and J by 0 bases, with 3 bases of the junction left unmatched. Germline V gives CDR1 SGHTA, CDR2 FQGNSA. The CDR3 region has the DNA TGTGCCAGCATTCGGGGGGGGAGCACAGATACGCAGTATTTT. It codes for CASIRGGSTDTQYF.

In its sample, this clonotype was seen many times. The chain carries TRBV7-3 and TRBJ2-3; 11 nucleotides line up with TRBD1. This CDR3 has 14 residues. The germline gives CDR1 SGHTA, CDR2 FQGTGA. Trimming removed 5 bases from V and 6 bases from J; junction bases left unmatched: 4. CDR3 nucleotide sequence: TGTGCCAGCAGCAAAGGACAGGGGGCTGATACGCAGTATTTT. This translates into CASSKGQGADTQYF.

This clonotype was seen at least ten times. The chain employs TRBV27 and TRBJ1-1; D gene unclear. This CDR3 is built from 14 residues. Trimming shortened V by 2 bases and J by 0 bases, and 7 bases separated the two germline ends. The germline gives CDR1 MNHEY, CDR2 SMNVEV (reference sequence). The CDR3, as DNA: TGTGCCAGCAGTTTACACAGAATGAACACTGAAGCTTTCTTT. Its translation: CASSLHRMNTEAFF.

This clonotype has just a few counts. The V call is TRBV6-1, the J call TRBJ2-3; weak D call: TRBD2 (7 bases). V lost 0 bases and J 3 bases, leaving 16 bases between the germline ends. The CDR3 covers 17 residues. Germline V CDR1 and CDR2: MNHNS, SASEGT. The CDR3 is CASSEALFGGATDTQYF. CDR3 bases: TGTGCCAGCAGTGAAGCGCTATTTGGGGGGGCAACAGATACGCAGTATTTT.

This clonotype was observed at least ten times. This rearrangement joins TRBV6-7 to TRBJ2-2, with D tentatively TRBD1 (6 bases). TRBV6-7 is an open reading frame, and its role is uncertain. V was pared by 6 bases and J by 1 base, with 15 bases between. This CDR3 spans 16 amino acids. The CDR3 DNA reads TGTGCCAGCAGCCCTCTCCCGGGACAGAACACCGGGGAGCTGTTTTTT. Protein product: CASSPLPGQNTGELFF.

The sample holds many counts of this clonotype. The chain links TRBV28 to TRBJ1-1, with D possibly TRBD1 on 6 matching bases. The CDR3 is 13 residues long. Germline CDR1 is MDHEN and CDR2 is SYDVKM. The V and J ends lost 10 bases and 3 bases respectively, with 15 bases between them. CDR3 amino acids: CATKGGSHTEAFF. CDR3 nucleotides: TGTGCCACAAAAGGGGGGTCGCACACTGAAGCTTTCTTT.

This clonotype was counted between two and nine times. The chain recombines TRBV7-9 with TRBJ2-6, with D unresolved. Germline CDR1 SEHNR, CDR2 FQNEAQ (reference sequence). This CDR3 region has 17 residues. Trimming took 3 bases from V and 0 from J, leaving 12 bases between them. The CDR3 reads CASSLGGSPSGANVLTF. The CDR3 region has the DNA TGTGCCAGCAGCTTGGGCGGCAGCCCCTCTGGGGCCAACGTCCTGACTTTC.

In its sample, this clonotype was seen many times. The rearrangement links TRBV28 to TRBJ2-1, with D maybe TRBD1 (5 bases). The CDR3 loop spans 14 amino acids. V was pared by 2 bases and J by 1 base, with 6 bases between. CDR1 is MDHEN and CDR2 is SYDVKM in the germline V gene. The CDR3 coding sequence is TGTGCCAGCAGTTTAAGGGGATCCTACAATGAGCAGTTCTTC. This translates into CASSLRGSYNEQFF.

V usage is TRBV27 and J usage is TRBJ1-5; possible D gene TRBD1, 6 bases. The CDR3 loop spans 16 amino acids. Trimming stripped 6 bases from V and 3 bases from J, with 18 bases between. Per the germline V gene, CDR1 is MNHEY and CDR2 is SMNVEV (reference sequence). CDR3 loop: CASSSDGGQYNQPQHF. The CDR3 bases are TGTGCCAGCAGCTCCGACGGTGGACAGTACAATCAGCCCCAGCATTTT.